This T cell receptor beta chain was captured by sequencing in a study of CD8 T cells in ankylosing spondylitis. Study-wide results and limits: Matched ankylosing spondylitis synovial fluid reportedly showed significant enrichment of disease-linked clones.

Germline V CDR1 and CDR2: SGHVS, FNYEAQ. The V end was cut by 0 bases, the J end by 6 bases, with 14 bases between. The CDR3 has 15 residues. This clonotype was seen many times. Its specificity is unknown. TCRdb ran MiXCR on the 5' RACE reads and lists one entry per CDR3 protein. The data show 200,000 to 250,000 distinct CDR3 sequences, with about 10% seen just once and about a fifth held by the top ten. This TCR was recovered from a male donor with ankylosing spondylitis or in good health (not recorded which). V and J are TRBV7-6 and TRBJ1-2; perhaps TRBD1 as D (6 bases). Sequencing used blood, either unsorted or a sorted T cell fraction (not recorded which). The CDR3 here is CASSLAITGSDGYTF. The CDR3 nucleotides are TGTGCCAGCAGCTTAGCGATAACAGGGTCGGATGGCTACACCTTC.